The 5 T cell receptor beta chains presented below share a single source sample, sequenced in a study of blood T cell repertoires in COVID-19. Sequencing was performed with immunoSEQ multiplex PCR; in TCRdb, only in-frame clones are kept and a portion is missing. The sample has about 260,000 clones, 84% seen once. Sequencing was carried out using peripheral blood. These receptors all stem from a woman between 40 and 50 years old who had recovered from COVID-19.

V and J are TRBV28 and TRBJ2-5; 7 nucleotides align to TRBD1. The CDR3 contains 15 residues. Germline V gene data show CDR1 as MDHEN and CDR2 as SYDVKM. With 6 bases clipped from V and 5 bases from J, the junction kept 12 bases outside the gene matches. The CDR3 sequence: CASRLTDRVSETQYF. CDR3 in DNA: TGTGCCAGCAGACTAACAGACAGGGTGAGCGAGACCCAGTACTTC.

CDR3 sequence reads: CASVDRVYQPQHF. The CDR3 DNA follows: TGTGCCAGCGTAGACAGGGTCTATCAGCCCCAGCATTTT. This chain connects TRBV6-5 to TRBJ1-5; TRBD1 aligns across 7 bases. Trimming took 8 bases from V and 5 from J; bases not matched to a gene: 6. The V gene's germline CDR1 is MNHEY and CDR2 SVGAGI. The CDR3 has 13 residues.

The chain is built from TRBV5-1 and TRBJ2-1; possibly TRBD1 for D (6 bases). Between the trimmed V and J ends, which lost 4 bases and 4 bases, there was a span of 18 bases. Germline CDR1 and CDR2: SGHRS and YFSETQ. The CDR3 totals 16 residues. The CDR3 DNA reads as TGCGCCAGCAGCCTTAGACAGGATCCGACTTACAATGAGCAGTTCTTC. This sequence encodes CASSLRQDPTYNEQFF.

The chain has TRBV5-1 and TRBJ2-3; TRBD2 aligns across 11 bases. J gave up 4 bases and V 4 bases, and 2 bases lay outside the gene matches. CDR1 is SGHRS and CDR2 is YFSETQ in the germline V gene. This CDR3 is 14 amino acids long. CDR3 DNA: TGCGCCAGCAGCACTAGCGGGGGTTCAGATACGCAGTATTTT. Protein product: CASSTSGGSDTQYF.

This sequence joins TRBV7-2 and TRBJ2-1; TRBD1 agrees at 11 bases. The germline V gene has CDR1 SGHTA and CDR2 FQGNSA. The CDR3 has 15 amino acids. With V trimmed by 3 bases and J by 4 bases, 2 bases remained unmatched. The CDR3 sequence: CASSFGQGAYNEQFF. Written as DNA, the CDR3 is TGTGCCAGCAGCTTCGGACAGGGGGCATACAATGAGCAGTTCTTC. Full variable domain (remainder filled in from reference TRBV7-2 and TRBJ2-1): GAGVSQSPSNKVTEKGKDVELRCDPISGHTALYWYRQSLGQGLEFLIYFQGNSAPDKSGLPSDRFSAERTGGSVSTLTIQRTQQEDSAVYLCASSFGQGAYNEQFFGPGTRLTVL.